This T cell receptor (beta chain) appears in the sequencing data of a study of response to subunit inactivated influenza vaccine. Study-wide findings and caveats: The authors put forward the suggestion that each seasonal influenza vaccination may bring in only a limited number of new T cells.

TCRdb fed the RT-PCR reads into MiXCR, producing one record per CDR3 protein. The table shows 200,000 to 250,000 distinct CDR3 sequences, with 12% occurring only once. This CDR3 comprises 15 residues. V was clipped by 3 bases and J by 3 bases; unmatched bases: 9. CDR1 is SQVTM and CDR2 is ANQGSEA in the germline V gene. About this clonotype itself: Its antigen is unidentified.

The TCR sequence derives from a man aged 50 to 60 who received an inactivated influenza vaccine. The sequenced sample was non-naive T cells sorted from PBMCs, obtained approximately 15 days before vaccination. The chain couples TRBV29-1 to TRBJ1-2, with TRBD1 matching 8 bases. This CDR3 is CSVDGRQGTDYGYTF. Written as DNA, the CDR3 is TGCAGCGTTGATGGGCGACAGGGGACGGACTATGGCTACACCTTC.